Sequencing of this TCR beta chain was carried out in a study of blood T cells in healthy people across ages. Points from the study as a whole: With age, beta diversity per million T cells declined roughly linearly, significantly by approximately 40. Any changes in expanded clonotypes were possibly confounded, as donor CMV status remained unknown. Strong correlation was found linking TCR beta diversity to naive T cell percentage.

V lost 5 bases and J lost 0; bases outside the gene matches: 11. This CDR3 contains 17 residues. Each donor had approximately 10 milliliters of peripheral blood drawn. This clonotype has a handful of counts. Its antigen is unidentified. PCR was performed a second time for about 7 to 12 cycles using a sample-barcoded 5' primer and a J-beta primer mix. TCRdb reprocessed the 5' RACE reads via MiXCR and lists one record per CDR3 protein. Among more than 650,000 distinct CDR3 sequences listed, about 20% were seen once. Input material: blood. The sequence was obtained from a man between 65 and 79 years old in good health. The J gene is TRBJ2-5, the V gene TRBV12-3 or TRBV12-4; 8 positions agree with TRBD2. CDR3 DNA: TGTGCCAGCAGTGGGCGGGTGACTAGCGCGTACCAAGAGACCCAGTACTTC. Amino acid sequence: CASSGRVTSAYQETQYF.